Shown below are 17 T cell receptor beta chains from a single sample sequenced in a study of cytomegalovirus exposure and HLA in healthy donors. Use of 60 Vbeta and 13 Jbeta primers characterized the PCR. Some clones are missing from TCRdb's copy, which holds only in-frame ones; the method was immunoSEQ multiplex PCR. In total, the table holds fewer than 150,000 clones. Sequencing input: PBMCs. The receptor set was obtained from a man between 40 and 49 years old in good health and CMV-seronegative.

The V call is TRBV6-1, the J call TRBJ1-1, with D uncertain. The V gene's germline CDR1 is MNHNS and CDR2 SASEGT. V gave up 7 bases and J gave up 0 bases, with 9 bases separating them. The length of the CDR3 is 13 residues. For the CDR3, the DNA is TGTGCCAGCAATCCGGGAATGAACACTGAAGCTTTCTTT. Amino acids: CASNPGMNTEAFF.

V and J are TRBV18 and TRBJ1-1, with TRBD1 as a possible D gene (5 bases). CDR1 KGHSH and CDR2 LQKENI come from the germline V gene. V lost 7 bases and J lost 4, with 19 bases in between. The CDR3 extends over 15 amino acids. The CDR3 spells CASLSTVVGLTEAFF. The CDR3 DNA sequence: TGTGCCAGCTTAAGTACAGTAGTGGGGCTCACTGAAGCTTTCTTT. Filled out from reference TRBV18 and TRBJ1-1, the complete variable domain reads NAGVMQNPRHLVRRRGQEARLRCSPMKGHSHVYWYRQLPEEGLKFMVYLQKENIIDESGMPKERFSAEFPKEGPSILRIQQVVRGDSAAYFCASLSTVVGLTEAFFGQGTRLTVV.

CDR3 in amino acids: CASSIQGGYGYTF. The CDR3 coding sequence is TGTGCCAGTAGTATCCAGGGGGGATACGGCTACACCTTC. This chain links TRBV19 with TRBJ1-2, with 7 bases identical to TRBD1. Germline trimming cut 3 bases from V and 8 bases from J; bases unmatched to any gene: 6. Germline V lookup: CDR1 LNHDA, CDR2 SQIVND (reference sequence). The CDR3 runs 13 residues.

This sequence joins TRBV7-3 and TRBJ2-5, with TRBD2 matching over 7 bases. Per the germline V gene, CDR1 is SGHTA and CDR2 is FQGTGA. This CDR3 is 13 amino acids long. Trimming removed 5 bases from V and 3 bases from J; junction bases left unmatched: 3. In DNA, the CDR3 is TGTGCCAGCAGCCGGGGGGAAAAAGAGACCCAGTACTTC. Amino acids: CASSRGEKETQYF.

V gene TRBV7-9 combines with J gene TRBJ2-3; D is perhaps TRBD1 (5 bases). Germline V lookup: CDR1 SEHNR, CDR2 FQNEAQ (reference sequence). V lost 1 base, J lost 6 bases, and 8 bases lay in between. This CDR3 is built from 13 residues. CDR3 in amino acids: CASSLGTTDTQYF. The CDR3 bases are TGTGCCAGCAGCTTAGGGACAACGGATACGCAGTATTTT.

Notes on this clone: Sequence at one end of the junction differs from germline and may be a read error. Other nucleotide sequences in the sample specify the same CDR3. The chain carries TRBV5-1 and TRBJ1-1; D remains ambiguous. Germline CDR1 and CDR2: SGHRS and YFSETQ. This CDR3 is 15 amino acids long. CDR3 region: CASRLAGTQNTEAFF. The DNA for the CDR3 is TGCGCCAGCAGATTGGCAGGCACGCAGAACACTGAAGCTTTCTTT.

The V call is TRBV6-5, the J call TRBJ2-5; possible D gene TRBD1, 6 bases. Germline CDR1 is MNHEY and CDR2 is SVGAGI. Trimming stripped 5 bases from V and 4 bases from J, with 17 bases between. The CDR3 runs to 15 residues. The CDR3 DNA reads TGTGCCAGCAGTAGTTGGTCAGGGGAAGGAGAGACCCAGTACTTC. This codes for CASSSWSGEGETQYF.

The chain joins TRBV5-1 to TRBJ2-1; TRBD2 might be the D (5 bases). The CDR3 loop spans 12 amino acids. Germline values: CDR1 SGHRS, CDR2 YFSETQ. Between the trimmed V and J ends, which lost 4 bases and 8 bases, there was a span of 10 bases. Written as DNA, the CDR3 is TGCGCCAGCAGCCCAAGCGGCTATGAGCAGTTCTTC. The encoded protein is CASSPSGYEQFF.

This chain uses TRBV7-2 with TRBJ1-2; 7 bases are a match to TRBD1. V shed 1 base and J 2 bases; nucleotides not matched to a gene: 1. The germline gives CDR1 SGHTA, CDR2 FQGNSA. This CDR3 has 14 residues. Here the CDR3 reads CASSLEGANYGYTF. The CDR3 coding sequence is TGTGCCAGCAGCTTAGAGGGGGCCAACTATGGCTACACCTTC.

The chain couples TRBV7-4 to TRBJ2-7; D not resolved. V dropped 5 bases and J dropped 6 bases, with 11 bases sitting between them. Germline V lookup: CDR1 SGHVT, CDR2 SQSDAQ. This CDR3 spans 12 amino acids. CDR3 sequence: CASSPLTFEQYF. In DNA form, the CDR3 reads TGTGCCAGCAGCCCCCTAACGTTCGAGCAGTACTTC.

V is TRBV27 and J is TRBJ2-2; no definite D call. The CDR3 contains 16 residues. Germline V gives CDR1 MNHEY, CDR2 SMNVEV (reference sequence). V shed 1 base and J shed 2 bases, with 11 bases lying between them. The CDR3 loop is CASSLYAVVNTGELFF. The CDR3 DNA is TGTGCCAGCAGTTTATATGCAGTCGTTAACACCGGGGAGCTGTTTTTT.

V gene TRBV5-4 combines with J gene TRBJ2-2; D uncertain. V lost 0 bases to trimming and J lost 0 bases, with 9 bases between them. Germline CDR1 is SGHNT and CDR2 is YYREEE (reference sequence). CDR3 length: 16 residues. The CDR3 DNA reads TGTGCCAGCAGCTTGGCCCGCGGCTCGAACACCGGGGAGCTGTTTTTT. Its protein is CASSLARGSNTGELFF.

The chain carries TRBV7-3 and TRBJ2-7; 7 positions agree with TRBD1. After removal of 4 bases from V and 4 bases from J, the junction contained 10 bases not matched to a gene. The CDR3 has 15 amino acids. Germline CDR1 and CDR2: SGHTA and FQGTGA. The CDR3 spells CASSSYGTANYEQYF. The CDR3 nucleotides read TGTGCCAGCAGCTCTTATGGGACAGCTAATTACGAGCAGTACTTC. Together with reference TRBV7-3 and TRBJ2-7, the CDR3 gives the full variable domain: GAGVSQTPSNKVTEKGKYVELRCDPISGHTALYWYRQSLGQGPEFLIYFQGTGAADDSGLPNDRFFAVRPEGSVSTLKIQRTERGDSAVYLCASSSYGTANYEQYFGPGTRLTVT.

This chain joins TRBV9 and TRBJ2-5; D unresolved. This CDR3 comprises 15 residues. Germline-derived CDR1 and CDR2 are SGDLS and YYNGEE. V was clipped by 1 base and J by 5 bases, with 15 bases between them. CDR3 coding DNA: TGTGCCAGCAGCGTAACTGCTACGCCGTTGGAGACCCAGTACTTC. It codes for CASSVTATPLETQYF.

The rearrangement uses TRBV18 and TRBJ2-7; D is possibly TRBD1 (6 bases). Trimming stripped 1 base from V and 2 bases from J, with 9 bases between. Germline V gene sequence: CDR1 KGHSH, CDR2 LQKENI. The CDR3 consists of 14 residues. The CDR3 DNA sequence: TGTGCCAGCTCACCACGGGACATAGCCTACGAGCAGTACTTC. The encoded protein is CASSPRDIAYEQYF.

The CDR3 DNA follows: TGTGCCACCAGCCCAGGACAGGGGGCGATGACTGAAGCTTTCTTT. Its translation: CATSPGQGAMTEAFF. This chain connects TRBV15 to TRBJ1-1; 11 nucleotides match TRBD1. Germline CDR1 and CDR2: LNHNV and YYDKDF (reference sequence). The CDR3 is 15 residues long. Unmatched junction bases numbered 7, after V lost 5 bases and J lost 5 bases.

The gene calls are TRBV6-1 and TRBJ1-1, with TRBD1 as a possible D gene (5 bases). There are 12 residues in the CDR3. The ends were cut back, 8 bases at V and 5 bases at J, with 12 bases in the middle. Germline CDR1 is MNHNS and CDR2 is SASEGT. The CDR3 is CASGAMGTEAFF. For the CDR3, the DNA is TGTGCCAGCGGGGCGATGGGGACTGAAGCTTTCTTT.